Described below is a single TCR beta chain sequence and its context. Its antigen remains unknown. This entry is derived from a study of cytomegalovirus exposure and HLA in healthy donors. Whole-study results and caveats: There were approximately 150 TCR beta chains listed as cytomegalovirus-associated.

The germline V gene encodes CDR1 MDHEN and CDR2 SYDVKM. This CDR3 is 15 amino acids long. Trimming shortened V by 2 bases and J by 6 bases, and 11 bases separated the two germline ends. The PCR was carried out with 60 Vbeta primers and 13 Jbeta primers. As originally analysed: In a later analysis, of 80 million or so unique beta chains, some 10 million appeared in at least two donors. The method was immunoSEQ multiplex PCR; TCRdb's version includes in-frame clones alone and lacks a portion of them. V and J calls and clone size come straight from that table; D and trimming were deduced from the DNA. The sample lists 60,000 to 70,000 clones; roughly 80% were seen once.

This TCR was recovered from a woman aged 25 to 39 in good health and CMV-seronegative. The chain joins TRBV28 to TRBJ1-6; a weak D match, TRBD1 (5 bases). The sequencing input was PBMCs. The CDR3 DNA sequence: TGTGCCAGCAGTTTACCGGGGGGAACTAATTCACCCCTCCACTTT. This translates into CASSLPGGTNSPLHF.